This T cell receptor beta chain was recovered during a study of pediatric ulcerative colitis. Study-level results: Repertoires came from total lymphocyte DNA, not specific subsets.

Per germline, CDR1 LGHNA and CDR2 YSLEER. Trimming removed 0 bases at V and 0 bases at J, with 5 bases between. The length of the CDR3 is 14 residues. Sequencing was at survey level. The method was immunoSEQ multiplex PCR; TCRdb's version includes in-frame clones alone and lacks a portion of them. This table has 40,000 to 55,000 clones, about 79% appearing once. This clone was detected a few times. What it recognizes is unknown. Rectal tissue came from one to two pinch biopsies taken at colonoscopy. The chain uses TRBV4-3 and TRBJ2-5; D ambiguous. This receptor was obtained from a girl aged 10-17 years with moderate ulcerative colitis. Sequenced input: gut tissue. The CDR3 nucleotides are TGCGCCAGCAGCCAAGATTGGAACCAAGAGACCCAGTACTTC. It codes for CASSQDWNQETQYF.